What follows are 25 T cell receptor beta chains derived from one specimen sequenced in a study of cytomegalovirus exposure and HLA in healthy donors. The PCR had 60 Vbeta and 13 Jbeta primers. The assay was immunoSEQ multiplex PCR, and TCRdb's table has in-frame clones only and misses some. The sample includes over 100,000 clones, 70% to 85% of them seen just once. Source material: PBMCs. The receptors originated from a female donor in good health and CMV-seronegative.

The rearrangement joins TRBV5-1 to TRBJ1-1; 7 bases align to TRBD1. The CDR3 runs to 15 residues. Germline V gene lookup returns CDR1 SGHRS and CDR2 YFSETQ. The ends lost 5 bases at V and 0 bases at J; junction bases unmatched: 7. The CDR3 bases are TGCGCCAGCAGACTACAGGGACAGCTGAACACTGAAGCTTTCTTT. As protein: CASRLQGQLNTEAFF.

The chain couples TRBV28 to TRBJ1-2; D gene ambiguous. Germline lookup yields CDR1 MDHEN and CDR2 SYDVKM. V lost 1 base and J 4 bases, leaving 4 bases between the germline ends. The CDR3 consists of 12 residues. Here the CDR3 reads CASSLSVYGYTF. In DNA form, the CDR3 reads TGTGCCAGCAGTTTATCGGTCTATGGCTACACCTTC.

The chain carries TRBV9 and TRBJ1-1, with 9 bases that match TRBD1. CDR1 is SGDLS and CDR2 is YYNGEE in the germline V gene. Losses at the gene ends were 4 bases for V and 2 bases for J; bases not matched to a gene: 12. The CDR3 length is 17 residues. CDR3 bases: TGTGCCAGCAGCCCTCGTCCCGGGACAGGGACCAACACTGAAGCTTTCTTT. It is translated as CASSPRPGTGTNTEAFF.

This clone came up a few times. Other DNA sequences from this sample encode an identical CDR3 as well. The genes are TRBV15 and TRBJ1-5; no clear D gene. The CDR3 length is 12 residues. The V and J ends lost 0 bases and 6 bases respectively, with 3 bases between them. CDR1 is LNHNV and CDR2 is YYDKDF in the germline V gene (reference sequence). CDR3 sequence reads: CATSRDRQPQHF. In DNA, the CDR3 is TGTGCCACCAGCAGAGATCGTCAGCCCCAGCATTTT.

The CDR3 protein is CASSLELYNEQFF. As DNA, the CDR3 is TGTGCCAGCAGCTTGGAGCTTTACAATGAGCAGTTCTTC. The gene calls are TRBV5-4 and TRBJ2-1; no clear D gene. With 0 bases removed from V and 4 bases from J, the gap between germline ends came to 5 bases. The CDR3 has 13 amino acids. CDR1 is SGHNT, CDR2 YYREEE, per germline (reference sequence).

In nucleotides, the CDR3 is TGTGCCAGCAGCCCTTGGACTAGCGGGGCCACAGATACGCAGTATTTT. Protein product: CASSPWTSGATDTQYF. The chain recombines TRBV7-8 with TRBJ2-3; 12 bases fit TRBD2. The CDR3 has 16 amino acids. Germline assignment: CDR1 SGHVS and CDR2 FQNEAQ. Trimming removed 5 bases from V and 2 bases from J; junction bases left unmatched: 5. The variable domain in full, with the rest retrieved from reference TRBV7-8 and TRBJ2-3, is GAGVSQSPRYKVAKRGQDVALRCDPISGHVSLFWYQQALGQGPEFLTYFQNEAQLDKSGLPSDRFFAERPEGSVSTLKIQRTQQEDSAVYLCASSPWTSGATDTQYFGPGTRLTVL.

This rearrangement joins TRBV28 to TRBJ2-4; 10 nucleotides align to TRBD2. V shed 2 bases, J shed 9 bases, and the junction held 4 bases outside the gene matches. Germline values: CDR1 MDHEN, CDR2 SYDVKM. The CDR3 contains 14 residues. The CDR3 reads CASSLLAGVGIQYF. The CDR3 coding sequence is TGTGCCAGCAGTTTACTAGCGGGAGTTGGCATTCAGTACTTC.

The chain links TRBV6-5 to TRBJ2-1; 8 bases agree with TRBD1. The CDR3 runs 15 residues. J was trimmed by 10 bases and V by 0 bases; bases with no gene match: 8. Germline V CDR1 and CDR2: MNHEY, SVGAGI. The CDR3 reads CASSYSSGGPKEQFF. In DNA, the CDR3 is TGTGCCAGCAGTTACTCCTCAGGGGGCCCTAAGGAGCAGTTCTTC.

The chain carries TRBV28 and TRBJ1-2; 8 nucleotides align to TRBD1. The germline gives CDR1 MDHEN, CDR2 SYDVKM. The J segment lost 2 bases and the V segment lost 4 bases, leaving 6 bases of the junction unmatched. CDR3 length: 15 amino acids. CDR3 region: CASSWADRANYGYTF. CDR3 DNA sequence: TGTGCCAGCAGTTGGGCGGACAGGGCGAACTATGGCTACACCTTC.

J is TRBJ2-7 and V is TRBV28, with 8 bases matching TRBD2. V dropped 4 bases and J dropped 3; count of bases not matched to a gene: 8. The CDR3 consists of 15 residues. Germline assignment: CDR1 MDHEN and CDR2 SYDVKM. CDR3 DNA sequence: TGTGCCAGCAGTTCCCCCGGGACTAGTAACTACGAGCAGTACTTC. Amino acids: CASSSPGTSNYEQYF.

The CDR3 sequence is CSVERGTQNNEQFF. CDR3 sequence (DNA): TGCAGCGTTGAAAGAGGGACACAGAACAATGAGCAGTTCTTC. The J gene is TRBJ2-1, the V gene TRBV29-1; weak D call: TRBD1 (6 bases). V was trimmed by 2 bases and J by 5 bases, leaving 13 bases between them. The CDR3 extends over 14 amino acids. CDR1 is SQVTM, CDR2 ANQGSEA, per germline.

CDR3 nucleotide sequence: TGCGCCAGCAGTGAGTCAGAATGGTCTAACAATGAGCAGTTCTTC. It codes for CASSESEWSNNEQFF. V and J are TRBV10-2 and TRBJ2-1; no reliable D call. Germline CDR1 is WSHSY and CDR2 is SAAADI. This CDR3 has 15 residues. The germline V and J ends were trimmed by 0 bases and 5 bases, with 11 bases remaining between them.

The chain uses TRBV10-3 and TRBJ1-5; D remains unclear. The V and J ends lost 4 bases and 2 bases respectively, with 6 bases between them. The CDR3 has 13 residues. CDR1 and CDR2 from the germline V gene are ENHRY and SYGVKD. CDR3 region: CAISVSGNQPQHF. For the CDR3, the DNA is TGTGCCATCAGTGTAAGCGGCAATCAGCCCCAGCATTTT.

The table lists this clone with a few counts. The V call is TRBV7-9, the J call TRBJ1-3, with D possibly TRBD1 on 5 matching bases. The germline V gene encodes CDR1 SEHNR and CDR2 FQNEAQ (reference sequence). V was shortened by 6 bases and J by 1 base, with 16 bases between the two germline ends. The CDR3 contains 16 residues. The CDR3 nucleotides read TGTGCCAGCAGGGAGGGGTTGGGCAGATCTGGAAACACCATATATTTT. As protein: CASREGLGRSGNTIYF.

This clone has only a few counts. This chain links TRBV2 with TRBJ1-6, with a possible D match to TRBD1 (5 bases). CDR1 and CDR2 (germline): SNHLY, FYNNEI. Trimming stripped 6 bases from V and 0 bases from J, with 15 bases between. The CDR3 spans 17 residues. CDR3: CASRATVHGSYNSPLHF. CDR3 bases: TGTGCCAGCAGGGCGACAGTCCACGGCTCCTATAATTCACCCCTCCACTTT. Complete variable domain (other parts from reference TRBV2 and TRBJ1-6): EPEVTQTPSHQVTQMGQEVILRCVPISNHLYFYWYRQILGQKVEFLVSFYNNEISEKSEIFDDQFSVERPDGSNFTLKIRSTKLEDSAMYFCASRATVHGSYNSPLHFGNGTRLTVT.

This chain joins TRBV6-1 and TRBJ1-1; TRBD1 is a possible D gene (5 bases). V dropped 5 bases and J dropped 1 base, with 8 bases sitting between them. This CDR3 comprises 13 residues. Germline V gene lookup returns CDR1 MNHNS and CDR2 SASEGT. CDR3 sequence: CASSKQENTEAFF. The CDR3 DNA reads as TGTGCCAGCAGTAAACAGGAGAACACTGAAGCTTTCTTT.

This clone was picked up one time. This chain joins TRBV28 and TRBJ2-5; the D is unclear. Germline-derived CDR1 and CDR2 are MDHEN and SYDVKM. The CDR3 has 12 amino acids. V was clipped by 5 bases and J by 7 bases, with 11 bases between them. The CDR3 region has the DNA TGTGCCAGCAGTCCCCGCCCGGGGACCCAGTACTTC. This sequence encodes CASSPRPGTQYF.

This clone appeared a single time. The chain carries TRBV10-3 and TRBJ2-2; 11 nucleotides agree with TRBD2. Germline V CDR1 and CDR2: ENHRY, SYGVKD. This CDR3 comprises 16 residues. After removal of 7 bases from V and 6 bases from J, the junction contained 10 bases not matched to a gene. CDR3 in DNA: TGTGCCATCAAGACTAGCGGGACCATCGGGGCCGGGGAGCTGTTTTTT. Residues: CAIKTSGTIGAGELFF.

The chain recombines TRBV27 with TRBJ1-1; D might be TRBD1 (5 bases). This CDR3 comprises 13 residues. Trimming pared 4 bases from V and 3 bases from J, leaving 9 bases between. CDR1 and CDR2 (germline): MNHEY, SMNVEV (reference sequence). The CDR3 spells CASSSGFYTEAFF. CDR3 sequence (DNA): TGTGCCAGCAGTTCAGGGTTTTACACTGAAGCTTTCTTT.

The rearrangement uses TRBV6-5 and TRBJ2-7, with no clear D. The CDR3 runs to 15 residues. Trimming pared 0 bases from V and 2 bases from J, leaving 11 bases between. Germline-derived CDR1 and CDR2 are MNHEY and SVGAGI. CDR3 in amino acids: CASSYSLTGTYEQYF. For the CDR3, the DNA is TGTGCCAGCAGTTACTCGTTAACGGGTACCTACGAGCAGTACTTC.

This chain links TRBV27 with TRBJ2-2; 12 bases map to TRBD1. Trimming took 7 bases from V and 7 from J; bases not matched to a gene: 7. Germline V CDR1 and CDR2: MNHEY, SMNVEV (reference sequence). The CDR3 extends over 15 amino acids. The DNA for the CDR3 is TGTGCCAGCACCTCAGGGACAGGGGGCCACGGGGAGCTGTTTTTT. Translated, it gives CASTSGTGGHGELFF.

The chain couples TRBV6-1 to TRBJ1-5; D is unclear. This CDR3 region has 14 residues. From germline, CDR1 is MNHNS and CDR2 SASEGT. V lost 5 bases, J lost 4 bases, and 12 bases lay in between. CDR3 in amino acids: CASSPPGLNQPQHF. The CDR3 coding sequence is TGTGCCAGCAGTCCCCCGGGTCTTAATCAGCCCCAGCATTTT.

This clone was counted only a few times. The chain recombines TRBV5-1 with TRBJ2-1; maybe TRBD1 (5 bases). Germline lookup yields CDR1 SGHRS and CDR2 YFSETQ. The CDR3 loop spans 14 amino acids. Trimming cost V 0 bases and J 10 bases, with 14 bases left between them. This CDR3 reads CASSLVLGQREQFF. The CDR3 DNA reads as TGCGCCAGCAGCTTGGTACTGGGGCAGAGAGAGCAGTTCTTC.

The chain uses TRBV28 and TRBJ2-1; 14 positions match TRBD2. Trimming removed 2 bases from V and 11 bases from J; junction bases left unmatched: 5. From germline, CDR1 is MDHEN and CDR2 SYDVKM. The CDR3 length is 15 residues. The CDR3 loop is CASSLGTSGRGKQFF. The CDR3 DNA follows: TGTGCCAGCAGTTTAGGGACTAGCGGGAGAGGTAAGCAGTTCTTC.

The chain combines TRBV4-3 with TRBJ1-2; TRBD1 agrees at 11 bases. This CDR3 region has 14 residues. V shed 4 bases, J shed 7 bases, and the junction held 5 bases outside the gene matches. Germline V CDR1 and CDR2: LGHNA, YSLEER. CDR3: CASSLTGTGGGYTF. In nucleotides, the CDR3 is TGCGCCAGCAGCCTAACCGGGACAGGGGGTGGCTACACCTTC.